The 15 T cell receptor beta chains in this list originate from one sample, sequenced in a study of blood T cells in healthy people across ages. Next came a second PCR, run for about 7 to 12 cycles, which used a sample-barcoded 5' primer along with a J-beta primer mix. MiXCR was run by TCRdb on the 5' RACE reads, yielding one entry per CDR3 protein. The sample has about 800,000 distinct CDR3 sequences, 20% to 25% seen once. These sequences were also reported in another study, on T cells of mothers and their children.

Sequencing input: blood. These receptors originate from a boy between 10 and 17 years old in good health.

This clonotype has a handful of counts. Its ends do not fully match the called genes, so a read error is possible. V is TRBV19 and J is TRBJ2-1; TRBD2 is a possible D gene (5 bases). Germline V gene data show CDR1 as LNHDA and CDR2 as SQIVND (reference sequence). The CDR3 totals 16 residues. The CDR3, as DNA: TGTGCCAGTAGTATAGGGGGTCCCGAGGGTTACAATGGGCAGTTCTTC. As protein: CASSIGGPEGYNGQFF.

The gene calls are TRBV12-3 or TRBV12-4 and TRBJ2-1; maybe TRBD2 (5 bases). V was trimmed by 3 bases and J by 5 bases, leaving 8 bases between them. The CDR3 has 13 amino acids. This CDR3 reads CASSFERNNEQFF. CDR3 bases: TGTGCCAGCAGTTTTGAGCGGAACAATGAGCAGTTCTTC.

This clonotype was detected only a few times. This chain uses TRBV28 with TRBJ1-5; tentatively, D is TRBD1 (5 bases). Germline V gives CDR1 MDHEN, CDR2 SYDVKM. The CDR3 extends over 15 amino acids. V was pared by 6 bases and J by 7 bases, with 19 bases between. This chain's CDR3 is CASSLTMGVLQPQHF. The DNA for the CDR3 is TGTGCCAGCAGCCTCACCATGGGGGTCCTACAGCCCCAGCATTTT.

This clonotype was counted at least ten times. The rearrangement uses TRBV7-9 and TRBJ1-4; D not certain. V dropped 7 bases and J dropped 5 bases, with 14 bases sitting between them. The CDR3 runs 14 residues. The germline gives CDR1 SEHNR, CDR2 FQNEAQ (reference sequence). The CDR3 DNA is TGTGCCAGCACCAAACCCCCAGAGAATGAAAAACTGTTTTTT. Translated, it gives CASTKPPENEKLFF.

This clonotype was recorded a few times. The rearrangement uses TRBV28 and TRBJ2-7; 7 bases match TRBD2. Germline CDR1 is MDHEN and CDR2 is SYDVKM. The CDR3 runs 15 residues. After removal of 3 bases from V and 2 bases from J, the junction contained 7 bases not matched to a gene. The CDR3 coding sequence is TGTGCCAGCAGTTTGCTGGCGGGGGAGACCTACGAGCAGTACTTC. Encoded protein: CASSLLAGETYEQYF.

This clonotype has a handful of counts. The chain uses TRBV12-3 or TRBV12-4 and TRBJ2-5; 8 positions agree with TRBD2. TRBJ2-1 explains the end of the DNA better; the J call may be wrong. This CDR3 contains 14 residues. The CDR3 region is CASTIAGLYNEQFF. Here the CDR3 DNA reads TGTGCCAGCACAATAGCGGGACTTTACAATGAGCAGTTCTTC.

Only a few counts were recorded for this clonotype. The chain has TRBV7-2 and TRBJ2-7; D possibly corresponds to TRBD2 (7 bases). This CDR3 spans 14 amino acids. Germline lookup yields CDR1 SGHTA and CDR2 FQGNSA. The V gene lost 7 bases and the J gene lost 2 bases, with 15 bases spanning the gap. The CDR3 region is CASTPGGAPYEQYF. The CDR3 DNA reads as TGTGCCAGCACACCTGGGGGGGCCCCCTACGAGCAGTACTTC.

Of note for this clonotype: One base away lies a much larger clone, so this may be a sequencing read error. The CDR3 DNA follows: TGTGCCAGCCGACTGCGGGAGAGCTCCTGCGAGCAGTACTTC. This translates into CASRLRESSCEQYF. V usage is TRBV6-5 and J usage is TRBJ2-1, with 7 bases aligning to TRBD2. The J call may be incorrect, as the DNA end agrees better with TRBJ2-7. This CDR3 is 14 amino acids long. Germline V gene data show CDR1 as MNHEY and CDR2 as SVGAGI.

The genes are TRBV12-3 or TRBV12-4 and TRBJ2-5, with D unclear. This CDR3 spans 13 amino acids. Trimming left V 3 bases short and J 0 bases short, with 5 bases between. The chain's CDR3 is CASSLRHQETQYF. The CDR3 nucleotides read TGTGCCAGCAGTTTGAGACACCAAGAGACCCAGTACTTC.

CDR3 DNA sequence: TGTGCCAGCAGCCAAATTGAGTCTGGGGACGAGCAGTACTTC. As protein: CASSQIESGDEQYF. V and J are TRBV7-9 and TRBJ2-7; D remains ambiguous. Looked up from germline, CDR1 is SEHNR and CDR2 is FQNEAQ (reference sequence). With 5 bases removed from V and 5 bases from J, the gap between germline ends came to 16 bases. CDR3 size: 14 residues. Looking up the rest from reference TRBV7-9 and TRBJ2-7 gives the full variable domain: DTGVSQNPRHKITKRGQNVTFRCDPISEHNRLYWYRQTLGQGPEFLTYFQNEAQLEKSRLLSDRFSAERPKGSFSTLEIQRTEQGDSAMYLCASSQIESGDEQYFGPGTRLTVT.

The rearrangement links TRBV6-5 to TRBJ2-1, with a possible D match to TRBD2 (6 bases). The J call is uncertain, as TRBJ2-7 better fits the DNA end. From germline, CDR1 is MNHEY and CDR2 SVGAGI. The CDR3 runs 16 residues. CDR3 in DNA: TGTGCCAGCAGTTACGGAGGTGGGACTCACTCCTACGAGCAGTACTTC. Translation: CASSYGGGTHSYEQYF.

The V gene is TRBV27, the J gene TRBJ1-2; 7 bases agree with TRBD1. The ends lost 5 bases at V and 6 bases at J; junction bases unmatched: 3. Germline CDR1 reads MNHEY; CDR2 reads SMNVEV (reference sequence). CDR3 length: 12 residues. The CDR3 nucleotides read TGTGCCAGCAGTCCAGGGGGGGATGGCTACACCTTC. Its protein is CASSPGGDGYTF.

The rearrangement uses TRBV28 and TRBJ2-7, with 8 bases fitting TRBD1. The DNA end lines up better with TRBJ2-5; the J call may be wrong. Germline assignment: CDR1 MDHEN and CDR2 SYDVKM. This CDR3 has 16 residues. Written as DNA, the CDR3 is TGTGCCAGCAGTTTCTGGGGACAGGAGATACAAGAGACCCAGTACTTC. Translated: CASSFWGQEIQETQYF.

This clonotype occurred a few times. The rearrangement uses TRBV10-3 and TRBJ2-5; D is unresolved. The CDR3 is 13 amino acids. V was pared by 11 bases and J by 2 bases, with 15 bases between. Germline V CDR1 and CDR2: ENHRY, SYGVKD. The CDR3 bases are TGTGCCGTACGGACGGAAAAACAAGAGACCCAGTACTTC. It yields the protein CAVRTEKQETQYF.

The rearrangement links TRBV7-2 to TRBJ2-7; D assignment may be TRBD1 or TRBD2 (5 bases each). The V end lost 5 bases, the J end lost 0 bases, and 17 bases lay between the germline ends. CDR3 length: 16 amino acids. Germline values: CDR1 SGHTA, CDR2 FQGNSA. The CDR3 DNA sequence: TGTGCCAGCAGCAACCGAGGGGCTCCTAGCTCCTACGAGCAGTACTTC. Protein sequence: CASSNRGAPSSYEQYF.